This is a list of T cell receptor beta chains from one sample in a study of blood T cell repertoires in COVID-19. Here immunoSEQ multiplex PCR was the method, and the copy in TCRdb shows in-frame clones only, minus some. The sample has 250,000 to 300,000 clones, about 85% seen once; the top ten hold just over 6.5%. The sequenced sample consisted of PBMCs or T cells enriched from blood (not recorded which). Source of these receptors: a woman in her fifties or sixties who had been exposed to COVID-19. The CDR3 runs from the conserved cysteine through the conserved F or W. Clone size is not always given. Where it is, it says once, few, many or a class for expanded clones.

V gene	clone size	J gene	CDR3 protein
TRBV19	NA	TRBJ2-3	CASSIGGGGDTQYF
TRBV4-3	NA	TRBJ1-2	CASSQESSGDYGYTF
TRBV9	NA	TRBJ1-6	CASSPGFYNSPLHF
TRBV2	NA	TRBJ2-5	CASRETGTPQETQYF
TRBV5-1	few	TRBJ2-7	CASSLAPTGGGYEQYF
TRBV9	few	TRBJ1-3	CASSVGPESSGNTIYF
TRBV2	NA	TRBJ2-7	CASTDSGGPRAPYEQYF
TRBV18	NA	TRBJ1-1	CASSPSTGNTEAFF
TRBV28	NA	TRBJ2-1	CASPPDRPSSYNEQFF
TRBV5-1	NA	TRBJ1-6	CASSLDWSNSPLHF
TRBV3-1/TRBV3-2	NA	TRBJ2-5	CASSQEGGAGVQETQYF
TRBV6-1	NA	TRBJ2-5	CASSEAILGVETQYF
TRBV19	NA	TRBJ1-2	CASSLGAFYGYTF
TRBV11-2	NA	TRBJ1-2	CASSLVTGGGGYTF
TRBV5-4	NA	TRBJ1-2	CASGHNYGYTF
TRBV20-1	NA	TRBJ1-4	CSAALAEKLFF
TRBV6-5	NA	TRBJ1-1	CASSYSAGDTEAFF
TRBV2	NA	TRBJ2-2	CASIGDLPGELFF
TRBV2	NA	TRBJ2-3	CASSQGQGMIGTPQYF
TRBV9	NA	TRBJ1-2	CASSVGTGANYGYTF
TRBV29-1	NA	TRBJ2-3	CSSQGGDTQYF
TRBV3-1/TRBV3-2	NA	TRBJ1-2	CASSPEMSNYGYTF
TRBV30	NA	TRBJ1-1	CAWSGPGQGATEAFF
TRBV28	few	TRBJ1-5	CASSFRGRGNQPQHF
TRBV7-6	NA	TRBJ2-1	CASSLLSSGGNEQFF
TRBV9	NA	TRBJ2-2	CASSDTGGHTGELFF
TRBV24-1	NA	TRBJ2-1	CATSDPGLAGGVQFF
TRBV15	NA	TRBJ1-1	CATIDRGETEAFF
TRBV7-2	NA	TRBJ2-1	CASSSSGGRYNEQFF
TRBV5-4	NA	TRBJ2-5	CASSLSRGGRETQYF
TRBV7-9	few	TRBJ2-1	CASSLQLGDNEQFF
TRBV30	NA	TRBJ1-4	CAWSGQLNEKLFF
TRBV9	NA	TRBJ1-3	CASSVSTVSGNTIYF
TRBV6-5	few	TRBJ1-2	CASSYNGLDYGYTF
TRBV12-3/TRBV12-4	NA	TRBJ2-4	CASSPAEDGIQYF
TRBV29-1	NA	TRBJ2-2	CSAQTLERNTGELFF
TRBV2	once	TRBJ2-7	CASSPSGYEQYF
TRBV11-2	NA	TRBJ2-7	CASSSAGGPAYEQYF
TRBV18	NA	TRBJ2-2	CASSASQVMNTGELFF
TRBV4-1	few	TRBJ2-1	CASSSSEGSYNEQFF
TRBV6-5	once	TRBJ1-1	CASREGMNTEAFF
TRBV5-1	NA	TRBJ1-6	CASSLGGAGVGSPLHF
TRBV5-5	NA	TRBJ2-1	CASSFSGGALASSYNEQFF
TRBV19	NA	TRBJ1-1	CARNGPRGTEAFF
TRBV5-5	NA	TRBJ1-1	CASSLNSPNTEAFF
TRBV3-1/TRBV3-2	NA	TRBJ1-2	CASSQDRAGYGYTF
TRBV4-3	NA	TRBJ2-4	CASSQDRKNIQYF
TRBV18	NA	TRBJ1-5	CASSPGAGGNQPQHF
TRBV5-4	NA	TRBJ2-7	CASRPDRGWHEQYF
TRBV7-8	NA	TRBJ1-5	CASSSGGWQPQHF
TRBV10-3	NA	TRBJ1-1	CAITEGDRGGSEAFF
TRBV5-4	NA	TRBJ1-1	CASSLQGQGNTEAFF
TRBV19	NA	TRBJ2-1	CASSPGLAGAGNEQFF
TRBV3-1/TRBV3-2	NA	TRBJ2-7	CASSQGFSLSYEQYF
TRBV7-2	NA	TRBJ2-1	CASSLPRGIDRANEQFF